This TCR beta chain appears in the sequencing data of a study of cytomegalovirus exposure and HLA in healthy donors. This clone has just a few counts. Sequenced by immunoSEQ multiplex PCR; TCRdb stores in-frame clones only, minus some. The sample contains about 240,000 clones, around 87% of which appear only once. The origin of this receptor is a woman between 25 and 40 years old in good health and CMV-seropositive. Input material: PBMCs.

The CDR3 loop reads CATGWGPTEAFF. DNA of the CDR3: TGTGCCACGGGATGGGGTCCCACTGAAGCTTTCTTT. This chain connects TRBV5-4 to TRBJ1-1, with D unresolved. V gave up 9 bases and J gave up 4 bases, with 13 bases separating them. The CDR3 is 12 residues long. Germline V gene data show CDR1 as SGHNT and CDR2 as YYREEE (reference sequence).